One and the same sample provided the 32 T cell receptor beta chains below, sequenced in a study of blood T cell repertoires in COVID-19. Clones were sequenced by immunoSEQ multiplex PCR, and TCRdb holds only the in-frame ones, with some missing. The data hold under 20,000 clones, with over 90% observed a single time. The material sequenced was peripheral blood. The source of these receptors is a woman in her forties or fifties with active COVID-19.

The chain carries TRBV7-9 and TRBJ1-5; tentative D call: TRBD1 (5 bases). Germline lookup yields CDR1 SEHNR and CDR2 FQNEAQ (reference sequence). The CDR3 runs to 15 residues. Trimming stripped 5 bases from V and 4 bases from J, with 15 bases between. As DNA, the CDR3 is TGTGCCAGCAGCAAATCGGGGGGTGGTAATCAGCCCCAGCATTTT. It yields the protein CASSKSGGGNQPQHF.

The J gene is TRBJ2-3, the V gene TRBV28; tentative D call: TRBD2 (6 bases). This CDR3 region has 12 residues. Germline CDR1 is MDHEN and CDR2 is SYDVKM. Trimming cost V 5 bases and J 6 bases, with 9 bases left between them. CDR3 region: CASSPSGDTQYF. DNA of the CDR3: TGTGCCAGCAGTCCGAGCGGGGATACGCAGTATTTT.

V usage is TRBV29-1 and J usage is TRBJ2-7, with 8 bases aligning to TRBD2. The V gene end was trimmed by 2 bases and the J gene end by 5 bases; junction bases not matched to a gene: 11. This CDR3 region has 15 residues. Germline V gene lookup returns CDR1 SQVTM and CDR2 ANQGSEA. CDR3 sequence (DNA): TGCAGCGTTGAAACAATAGCGGGATCCACCCACGAGCAGTACTTC. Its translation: CSVETIAGSTHEQYF.

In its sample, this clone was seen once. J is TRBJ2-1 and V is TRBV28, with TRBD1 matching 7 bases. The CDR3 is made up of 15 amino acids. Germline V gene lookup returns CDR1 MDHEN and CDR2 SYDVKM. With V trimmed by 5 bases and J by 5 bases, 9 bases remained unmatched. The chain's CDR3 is CASSERGTVNNEQFF. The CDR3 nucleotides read TGTGCCAGCAGTGAAAGAGGGACAGTCAACAATGAGCAGTTCTTC.

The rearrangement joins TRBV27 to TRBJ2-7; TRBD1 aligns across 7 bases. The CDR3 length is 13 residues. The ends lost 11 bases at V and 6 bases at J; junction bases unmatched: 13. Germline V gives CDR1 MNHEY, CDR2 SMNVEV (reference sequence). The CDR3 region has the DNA TGTGCCGGGCATAGCCCTCCAGGGGGCGAGCAGTACTTC. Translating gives CAGHSPPGGEQYF.

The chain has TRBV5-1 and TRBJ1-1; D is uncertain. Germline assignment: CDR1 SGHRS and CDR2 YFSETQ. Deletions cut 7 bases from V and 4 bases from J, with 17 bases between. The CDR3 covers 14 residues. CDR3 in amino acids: CASRYDPGSTEAFF. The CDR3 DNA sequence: TGCGCCAGCCGTTACGACCCGGGGAGCACTGAAGCTTTCTTT.

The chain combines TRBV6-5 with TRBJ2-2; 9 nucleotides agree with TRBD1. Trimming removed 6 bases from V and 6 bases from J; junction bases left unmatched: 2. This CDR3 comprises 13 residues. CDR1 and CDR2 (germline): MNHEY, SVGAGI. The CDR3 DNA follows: TGTGCCAGCAGACGGACAGGGGCCGGGGAGCTGTTTTTT. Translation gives CASRRTGAGELFF.

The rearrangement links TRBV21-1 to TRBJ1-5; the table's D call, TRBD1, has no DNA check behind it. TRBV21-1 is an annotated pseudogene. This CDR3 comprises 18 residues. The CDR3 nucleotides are TGTGCCAGCAGCAAAGCTTCGCCGGGACAGGGGAGCAATCAGCCCCAGCATTTT. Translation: CASSKASPGQGSNQPQHF.

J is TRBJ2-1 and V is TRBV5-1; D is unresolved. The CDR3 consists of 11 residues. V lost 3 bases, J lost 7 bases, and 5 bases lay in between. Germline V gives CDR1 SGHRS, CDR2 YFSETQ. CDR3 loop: CASSSTNEQFF. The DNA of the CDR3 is TGCGCCAGCAGCTCGACAAATGAGCAGTTCTTC.

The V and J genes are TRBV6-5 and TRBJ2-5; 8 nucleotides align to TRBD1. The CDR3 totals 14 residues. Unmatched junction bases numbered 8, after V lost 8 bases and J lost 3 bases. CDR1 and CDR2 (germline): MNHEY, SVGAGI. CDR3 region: CASPEGTGKETQYF. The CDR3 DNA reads TGTGCCAGCCCCGAGGGGACAGGCAAAGAGACCCAGTACTTC.

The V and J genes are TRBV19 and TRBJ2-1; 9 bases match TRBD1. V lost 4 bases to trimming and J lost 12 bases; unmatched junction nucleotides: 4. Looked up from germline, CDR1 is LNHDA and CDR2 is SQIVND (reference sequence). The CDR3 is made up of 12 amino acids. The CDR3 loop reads CASSTSTGGQFF. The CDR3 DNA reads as TGTGCCAGTAGTACTTCGACAGGGGGGCAGTTCTTC.

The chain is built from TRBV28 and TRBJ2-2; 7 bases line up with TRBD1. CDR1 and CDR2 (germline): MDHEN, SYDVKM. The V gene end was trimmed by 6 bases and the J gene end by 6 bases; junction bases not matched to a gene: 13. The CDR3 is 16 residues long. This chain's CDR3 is CASSPPGQVPPGELFF. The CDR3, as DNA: TGTGCCAGCAGCCCTCCCGGACAGGTGCCCCCCGGGGAGCTGTTTTTT. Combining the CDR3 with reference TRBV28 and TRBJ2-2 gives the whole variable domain DVKVTQSSRYLVKRTGEKVFLECVQDMDHENMFWYRQDPGLGLRLIYFSYDVKMKEKGDIPEGYSVSREKKERFSLILESASTNQTSMYLCASSPPGQVPPGELFFGEGSRLTVL.

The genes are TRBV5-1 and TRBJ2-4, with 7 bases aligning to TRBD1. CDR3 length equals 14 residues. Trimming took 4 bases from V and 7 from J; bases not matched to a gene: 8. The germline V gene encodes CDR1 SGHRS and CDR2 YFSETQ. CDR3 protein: CASSVTGLPNIQYF. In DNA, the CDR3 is TGCGCCAGCAGCGTGACAGGGTTACCTAACATTCAGTACTTC.

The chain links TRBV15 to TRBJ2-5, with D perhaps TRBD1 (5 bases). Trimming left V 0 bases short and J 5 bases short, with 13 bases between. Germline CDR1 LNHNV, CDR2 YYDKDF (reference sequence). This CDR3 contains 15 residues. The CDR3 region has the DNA TGTGCCACCAGCAGAGATCAGGGCTTCGGTGAGACCCAGTACTTC. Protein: CATSRDQGFGETQYF.

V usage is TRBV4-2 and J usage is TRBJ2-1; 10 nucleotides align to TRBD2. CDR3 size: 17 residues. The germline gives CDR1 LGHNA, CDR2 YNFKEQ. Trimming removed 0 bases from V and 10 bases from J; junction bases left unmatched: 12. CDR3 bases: TGTGCCAGCAGCCAAGATTCGGGGGGGACTAGCGCCAGGGAGCAGTTCTTC. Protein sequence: CASSQDSGGTSAREQFF.

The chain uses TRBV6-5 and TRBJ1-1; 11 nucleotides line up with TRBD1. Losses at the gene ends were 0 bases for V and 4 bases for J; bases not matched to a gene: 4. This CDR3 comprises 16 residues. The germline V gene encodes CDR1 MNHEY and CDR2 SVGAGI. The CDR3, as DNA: TGTGCCAGCAGTTACTCACCGGGACAGGGGGGCACTGAAGCTTTCTTT. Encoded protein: CASSYSPGQGGTEAFF.

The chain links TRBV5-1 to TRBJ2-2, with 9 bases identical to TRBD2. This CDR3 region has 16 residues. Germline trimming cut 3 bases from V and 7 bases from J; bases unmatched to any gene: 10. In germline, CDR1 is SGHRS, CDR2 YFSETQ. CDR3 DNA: TGCGCCAGCAGCTCCCGGGCTAGCGGGAATATCGGGGAGCTGTTTTTT. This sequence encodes CASSSRASGNIGELFF.

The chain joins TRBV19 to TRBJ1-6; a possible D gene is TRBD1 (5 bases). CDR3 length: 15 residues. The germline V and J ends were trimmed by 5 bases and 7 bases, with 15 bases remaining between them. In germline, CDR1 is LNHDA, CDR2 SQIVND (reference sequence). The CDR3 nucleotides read TGTGCCAGTAGTCCGGTGGGGGACTTCAATTCACCCCTCCACTTT. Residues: CASSPVGDFNSPLHF.

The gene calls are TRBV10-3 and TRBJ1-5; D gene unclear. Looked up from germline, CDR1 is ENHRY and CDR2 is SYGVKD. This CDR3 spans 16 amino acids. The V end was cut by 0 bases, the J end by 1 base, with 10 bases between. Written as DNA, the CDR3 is TGTGCCATCAGTGAGTCGAGAGGCGGGAGCAATCAGCCCCAGCATTTT. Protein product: CAISESRGGSNQPQHF.

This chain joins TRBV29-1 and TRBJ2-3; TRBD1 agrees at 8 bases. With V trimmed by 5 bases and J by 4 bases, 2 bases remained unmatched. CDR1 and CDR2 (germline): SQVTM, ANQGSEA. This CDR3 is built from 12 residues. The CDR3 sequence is CSVRTGPDTQYF. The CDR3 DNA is TGCAGCGTTAGGACAGGGCCAGATACGCAGTATTTT.

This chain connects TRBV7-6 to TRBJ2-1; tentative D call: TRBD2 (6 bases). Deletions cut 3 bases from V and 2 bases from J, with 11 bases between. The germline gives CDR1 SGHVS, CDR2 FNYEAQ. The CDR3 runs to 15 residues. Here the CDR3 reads CASSLNSGTYNEQFF. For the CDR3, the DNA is TGTGCCAGCAGCTTGAATAGCGGTACCTACAATGAGCAGTTCTTC.

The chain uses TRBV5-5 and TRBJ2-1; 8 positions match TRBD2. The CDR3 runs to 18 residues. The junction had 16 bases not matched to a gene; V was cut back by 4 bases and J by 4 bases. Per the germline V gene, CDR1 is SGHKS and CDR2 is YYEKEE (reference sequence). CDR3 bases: TGTGCCAGCAGCGGGATAGCGGGATGGGGACGTATGTACAATGAGCAGTTCTTC. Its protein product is CASSGIAGWGRMYNEQFF.

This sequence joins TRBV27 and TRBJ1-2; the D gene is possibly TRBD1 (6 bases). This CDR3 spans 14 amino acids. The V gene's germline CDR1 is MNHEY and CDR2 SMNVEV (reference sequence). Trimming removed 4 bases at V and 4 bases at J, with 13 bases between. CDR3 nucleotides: TGTGCCAGCAGTTGGGAACCCAGGGGCTATGGCTACACCTTC. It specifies CASSWEPRGYGYTF.

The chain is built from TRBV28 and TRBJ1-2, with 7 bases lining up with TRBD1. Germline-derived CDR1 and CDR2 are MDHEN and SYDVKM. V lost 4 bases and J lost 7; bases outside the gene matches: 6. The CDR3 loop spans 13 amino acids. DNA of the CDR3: TGTGCCAGCAGTTATCAGGGGGTTAGTGGCTACACCTTC. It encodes CASSYQGVSGYTF.

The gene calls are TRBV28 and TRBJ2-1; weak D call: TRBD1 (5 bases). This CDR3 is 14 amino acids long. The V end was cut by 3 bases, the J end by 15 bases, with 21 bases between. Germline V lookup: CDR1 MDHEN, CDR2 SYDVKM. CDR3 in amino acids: CASSFFREPKWVFF. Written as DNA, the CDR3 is TGTGCCAGCAGTTTTTTCAGGGAACCTAAGTGGGTGTTCTTC.

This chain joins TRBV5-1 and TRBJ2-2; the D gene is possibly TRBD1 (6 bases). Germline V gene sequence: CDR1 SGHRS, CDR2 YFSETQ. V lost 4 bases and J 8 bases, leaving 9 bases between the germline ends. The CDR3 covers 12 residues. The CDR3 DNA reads TGCGCCAGCAGCGCACAGGGAGGGGAGCTGTTTTTT. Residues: CASSAQGGELFF.

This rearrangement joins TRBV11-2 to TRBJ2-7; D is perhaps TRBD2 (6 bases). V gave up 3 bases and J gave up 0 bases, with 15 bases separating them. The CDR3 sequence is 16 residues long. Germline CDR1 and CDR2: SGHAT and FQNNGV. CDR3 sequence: CASSFAKGRGSYEQYF. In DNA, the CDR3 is TGTGCCAGCAGCTTTGCAAAGGGGCGGGGCTCCTACGAGCAGTACTTC.

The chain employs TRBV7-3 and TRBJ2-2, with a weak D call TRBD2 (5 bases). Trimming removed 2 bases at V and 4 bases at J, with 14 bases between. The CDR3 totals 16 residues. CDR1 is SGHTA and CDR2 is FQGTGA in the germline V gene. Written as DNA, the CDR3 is TGTGCCAGCAGCTTAGTTGACGGGGTGGGCACCGGGGAGCTGTTTTTT. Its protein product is CASSLVDGVGTGELFF.

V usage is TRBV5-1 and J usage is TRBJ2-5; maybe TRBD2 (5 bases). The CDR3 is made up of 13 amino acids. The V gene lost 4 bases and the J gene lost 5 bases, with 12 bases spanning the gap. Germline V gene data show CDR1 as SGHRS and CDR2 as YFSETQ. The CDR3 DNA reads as TGCGCCAGCAGCCGGGGAAAATTTGAGACCCAGTACTTC. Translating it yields CASSRGKFETQYF.

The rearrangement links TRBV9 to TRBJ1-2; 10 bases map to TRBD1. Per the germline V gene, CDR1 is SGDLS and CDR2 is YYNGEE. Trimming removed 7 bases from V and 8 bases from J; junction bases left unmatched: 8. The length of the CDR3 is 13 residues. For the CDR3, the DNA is TGTGCCAGCGGATCCGGGACAGGGGAAGGCTACACCTTC. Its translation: CASGSGTGEGYTF.

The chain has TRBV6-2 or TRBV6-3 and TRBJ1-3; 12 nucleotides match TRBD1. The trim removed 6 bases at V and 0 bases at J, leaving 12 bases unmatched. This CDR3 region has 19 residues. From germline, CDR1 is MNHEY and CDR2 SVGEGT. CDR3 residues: CASSPIGTGGQSSGNTIYF. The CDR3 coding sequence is TGTGCCAGCAGCCCTATTGGGACAGGGGGCCAGAGCTCTGGAAACACCATATATTTT.

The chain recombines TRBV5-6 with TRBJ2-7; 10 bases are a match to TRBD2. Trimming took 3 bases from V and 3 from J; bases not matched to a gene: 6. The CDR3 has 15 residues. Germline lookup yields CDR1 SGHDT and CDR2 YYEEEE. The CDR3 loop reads CASSSWTSGHYEQYF. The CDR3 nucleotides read TGTGCCAGCAGCTCCTGGACTAGCGGACACTACGAGCAGTACTTC.